This T cell receptor beta chain was identified in a study of blood T cell repertoires in COVID-19 (dated by TCRdb to about 2020). Looking at the study overall: Collaborator samples came from the United States, Italy and Spain and covered acute and convalescent phases of COVID-19. The prospective study material was composed of cDNA or gDNA derived from T cells, B-cell-depleted T cells, or PBMCs. Subjects who had been exposed to COVID-19, were actively infected with it, or had recovered from it provided the deeply sampled blood TCRbeta repertoires that made up the dataset. The repertoires were released in a freely available public database meant as a resource for research on the immune response to SARS-CoV-2. Samples came from the ongoing ImmuneRACE study (first 160 participants) plus 1,254 subjects from 6 global collaborators. A de-identified subject ID, COVID-19 status, age in years and sex were almost always included in the sample metadata. Where available, HLA class I and class II types were taken from metadata supplied by the sample provider and were not determined by assay-based typing. Paper-wide results and their limitations: Clinical and demographic metadata were provided uncurated, with the amount varying by source and participant.

Notes on this clone: Its antigen specificity is not known. No per-base quality is available; no much larger clone lies one base away.

TCRbeta CDR3 regions were amplified from genomic DNA using the immunoSEQ Assay, a bias-controlled multiplex PCR. In the source study's methods: Nucleated cell counts per sample were estimated from amplification of reference gene primers within the assay. Sequence reads were collapsed and filtered to measure the absolute abundance of every unique TCRbeta CDR3 rearrangement. For each sample, productive Simpson clonality was calculated as the square root of Simpson's diversity index over productive rearrangements. This is the immuneACCESS table as TCRdb keeps it, with only in-frame sequences that have V and J called. A part of the clones is gone; compared with another copy, unresolved V genes explain less than half, and the rest is unexplained. The V and J calls and clone size were taken over from that table, and D and trimming were inferred from the DNA. Counted in this sample were about 200,000 clones; approximately 83% of them appeared once. 11% of the sample comes from the top ten.

The collaborating institutions used their own protocols to collect whole blood in K2EDTA tubes. For TCRbeta analysis, collaborators shipped samples as frozen whole blood, isolated PBMCs, or DNA extracted from either of those sample types. After removal of 4 bases from V and 6 bases from J, the junction retains 0 bases not matched to a gene. The CDR3 goes from the cysteine to the phenylalanine over 13 residues. The kept DNA is CDR3 alone, 39 bases in frame from the first base. Sequenced material: peripheral blood. The TCR comes from a human donor with active or convalescent COVID-19. The donor label of this sample is uncertain. The chain couples TRBV12-3 or TRBV12-4 to TRBJ2-2; the central 9 bases match TRBD1. The CDR3 amino acid sequence is: CASSYRGPGELFF. The DNA sequence follows: TGTGCCAGCAGTTACAGGGGGCCCGGGGAGCTGTTTTTT.